This entry concerns a single T cell receptor (beta chain). Its cognate antigen is unknown. These data originate in a study of cytomegalovirus exposure and HLA in healthy donors. Broader study findings: A later analysis revealed that TCR association rates differed between HLA loci, peaking at DRB1 and bottoming out at HLA-C.

This CDR3 spans 16 amino acids. The germline gives CDR1 LNHDA, CDR2 SQIVND (reference sequence). The V segment lost 6 bases and the J segment 1 base; nucleotides outside the gene matches: 5. The PCR contained 60 Vbeta and 13 Jbeta primers. Data came from immunoSEQ multiplex PCR; TCRdb stores just in-frame clones and leaves some out. Among approximately 150,000 clones listed, 65% to 85% were seen once. The chain is built from TRBV19 and TRBJ2-3; 12 bases fit TRBD2. The source of this sequence is a woman in her forties in good health and CMV-seropositive. The sequenced sample was PBMCs. This CDR3 is CASSQLAGGRTDTQYF. The CDR3, as DNA: TGTGCCAGTAGCCAACTAGCGGGGGGCCGCACAGATACGCAGTATTTT.